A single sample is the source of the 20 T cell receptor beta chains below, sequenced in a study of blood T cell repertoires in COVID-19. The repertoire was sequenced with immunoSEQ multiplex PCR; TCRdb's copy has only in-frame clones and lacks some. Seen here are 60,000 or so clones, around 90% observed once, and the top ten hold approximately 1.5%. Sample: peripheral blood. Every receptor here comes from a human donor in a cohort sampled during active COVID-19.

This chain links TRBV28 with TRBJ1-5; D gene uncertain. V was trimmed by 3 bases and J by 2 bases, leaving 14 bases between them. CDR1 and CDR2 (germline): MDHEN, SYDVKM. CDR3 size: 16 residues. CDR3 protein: CASSFYGPGGNQPQHF. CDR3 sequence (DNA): TGTGCCAGCAGTTTCTATGGTCCCGGGGGCAATCAGCCCCAGCATTTT.

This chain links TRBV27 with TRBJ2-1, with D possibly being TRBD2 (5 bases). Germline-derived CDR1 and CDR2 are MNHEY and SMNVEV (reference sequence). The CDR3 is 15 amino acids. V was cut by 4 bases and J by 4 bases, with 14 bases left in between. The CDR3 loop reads CASSSTTNGYNEQFF. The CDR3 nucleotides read TGTGCCAGCAGTTCGACGACTAACGGTTACAATGAGCAGTTCTTC.

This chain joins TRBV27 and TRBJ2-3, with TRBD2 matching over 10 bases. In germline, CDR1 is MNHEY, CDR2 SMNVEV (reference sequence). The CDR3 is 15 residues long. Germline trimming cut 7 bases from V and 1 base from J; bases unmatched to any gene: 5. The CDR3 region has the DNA TGTGCCAGCAACGGACTAGCGGATCGCACAGATACGCAGTATTTT. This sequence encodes CASNGLADRTDTQYF.

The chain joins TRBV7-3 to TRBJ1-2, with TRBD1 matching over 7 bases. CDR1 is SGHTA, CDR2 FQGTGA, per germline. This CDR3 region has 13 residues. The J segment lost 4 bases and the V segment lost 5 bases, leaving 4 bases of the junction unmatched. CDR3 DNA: TGTGCCAGCAGCCTGGACAGGAGCTATGGCTACACCTTC. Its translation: CASSLDRSYGYTF.

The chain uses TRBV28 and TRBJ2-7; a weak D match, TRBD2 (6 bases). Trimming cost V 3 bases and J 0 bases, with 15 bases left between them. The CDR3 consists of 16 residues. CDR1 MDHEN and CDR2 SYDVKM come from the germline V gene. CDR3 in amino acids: CASSFGGGPSSYEQYF. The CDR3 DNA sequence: TGTGCCAGCAGTTTCGGGGGAGGACCGAGCTCCTACGAGCAGTACTTC.

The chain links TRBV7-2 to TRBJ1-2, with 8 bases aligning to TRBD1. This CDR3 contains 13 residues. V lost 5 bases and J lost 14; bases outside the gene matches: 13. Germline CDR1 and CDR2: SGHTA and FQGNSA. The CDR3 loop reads CASSPKSTGEGTF. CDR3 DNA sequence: TGTGCCAGCAGCCCGAAATCGACAGGGGAAGGAACCTTC.

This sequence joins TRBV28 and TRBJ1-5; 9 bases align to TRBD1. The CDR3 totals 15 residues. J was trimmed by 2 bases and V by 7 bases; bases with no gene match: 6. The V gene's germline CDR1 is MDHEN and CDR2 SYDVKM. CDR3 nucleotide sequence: TGTGCCAGCACCACAGGGGGCGTTGGCAATCAGCCCCAGCATTTT. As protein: CASTTGGVGNQPQHF.

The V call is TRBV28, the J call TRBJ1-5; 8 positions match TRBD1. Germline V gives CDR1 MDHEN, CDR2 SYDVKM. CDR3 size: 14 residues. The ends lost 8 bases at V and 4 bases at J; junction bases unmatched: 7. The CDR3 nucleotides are TGTGCCAGCTGTCTGGACAGGGTGAATCAGCCCCAGCATTTT. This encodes CASCLDRVNQPQHF.

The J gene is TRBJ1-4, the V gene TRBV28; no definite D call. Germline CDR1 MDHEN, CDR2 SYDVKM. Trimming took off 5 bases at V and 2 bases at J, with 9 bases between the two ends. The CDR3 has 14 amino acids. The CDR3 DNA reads TGTGCCAGCAGTGGGAGCTCGACTAATGAAAAACTGTTTTTT. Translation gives CASSGSSTNEKLFF.

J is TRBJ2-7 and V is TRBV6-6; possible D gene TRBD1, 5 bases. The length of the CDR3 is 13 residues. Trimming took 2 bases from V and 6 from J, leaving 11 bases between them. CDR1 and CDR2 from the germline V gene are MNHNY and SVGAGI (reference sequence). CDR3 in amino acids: CASSYPRDSEQYF. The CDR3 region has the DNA TGTGCCAGCAGTTACCCCAGGGATAGCGAGCAGTACTTC.

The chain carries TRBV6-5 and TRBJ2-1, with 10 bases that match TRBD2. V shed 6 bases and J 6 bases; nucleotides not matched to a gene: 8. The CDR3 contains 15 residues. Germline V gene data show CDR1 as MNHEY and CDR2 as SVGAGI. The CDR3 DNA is TGTGCCAGCAGGGTCCTAGCGGGAGTATCCAATGAGCAGTTCTTC. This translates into CASRVLAGVSNEQFF.

This CDR3 reads CASSTHLAAGDGYTF. CDR3 bases: TGTGCCAGCAGCACTCACCTAGCGGCCGGGGATGGCTACACCTTC. The rearrangement joins TRBV9 to TRBJ1-2; D gene unclear. Germline-derived CDR1 and CDR2 are SGDLS and YYNGEE. V lost 4 bases to trimming and J lost 6 bases, with 19 bases between them. This CDR3 contains 15 residues.

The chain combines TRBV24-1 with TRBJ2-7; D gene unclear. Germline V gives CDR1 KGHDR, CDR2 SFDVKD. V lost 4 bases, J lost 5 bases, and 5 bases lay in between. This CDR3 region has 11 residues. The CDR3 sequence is CATSESDEQYF. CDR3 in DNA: TGTGCCACCAGTGAGTCAGACGAGCAGTACTTC.

CDR3: CASSSSLGPLQTQYF. The CDR3 region has the DNA TGTGCCAGCAGCTCCTCGCTGGGGCCCCTCCAGACCCAGTACTTC. The chain carries TRBV28 and TRBJ2-5, with D possibly TRBD1 on 5 matching bases. V lost 6 bases to trimming and J lost 6 bases, with 20 bases between them. The germline V gene encodes CDR1 MDHEN and CDR2 SYDVKM. The CDR3 has 15 residues.

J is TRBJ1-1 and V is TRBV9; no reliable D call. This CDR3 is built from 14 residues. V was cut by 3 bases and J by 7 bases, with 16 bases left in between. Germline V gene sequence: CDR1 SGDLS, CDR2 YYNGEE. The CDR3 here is CASSALGGRDEAFF. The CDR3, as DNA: TGTGCCAGCAGCGCCCTAGGAGGAAGGGATGAAGCTTTCTTT.

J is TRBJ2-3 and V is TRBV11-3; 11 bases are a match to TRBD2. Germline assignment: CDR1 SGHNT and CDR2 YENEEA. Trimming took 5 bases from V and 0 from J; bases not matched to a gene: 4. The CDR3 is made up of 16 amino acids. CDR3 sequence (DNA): TGTGCCAGCAGCCCCCGGACTAGCGGGAGCACAGATACGCAGTATTTT. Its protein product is CASSPRTSGSTDTQYF.

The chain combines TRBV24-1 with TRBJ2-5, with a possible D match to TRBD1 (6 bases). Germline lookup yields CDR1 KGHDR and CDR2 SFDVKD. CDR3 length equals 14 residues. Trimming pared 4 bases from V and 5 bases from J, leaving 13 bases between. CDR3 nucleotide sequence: TGTGCCACCAGTGACCCAACAGGGTGGGAGACCCAGTACTTC. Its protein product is CATSDPTGWETQYF.

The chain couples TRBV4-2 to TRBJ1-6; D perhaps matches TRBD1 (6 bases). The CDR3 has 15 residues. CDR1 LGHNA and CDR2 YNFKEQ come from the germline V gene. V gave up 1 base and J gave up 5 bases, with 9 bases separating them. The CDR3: CASSQAAGDNSPLHF. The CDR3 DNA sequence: TGTGCCAGCAGCCAAGCGGCAGGGGATAATTCACCCCTCCACTTT.

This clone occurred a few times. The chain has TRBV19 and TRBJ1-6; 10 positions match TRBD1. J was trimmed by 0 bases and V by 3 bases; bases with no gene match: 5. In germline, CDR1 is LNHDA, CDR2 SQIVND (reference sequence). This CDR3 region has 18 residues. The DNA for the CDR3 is TGTGCCAGTAGTATCAGAAGGACAGGGGGCTCCTATAATTCACCCCTCCACTTT. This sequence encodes CASSIRRTGGSYNSPLHF.

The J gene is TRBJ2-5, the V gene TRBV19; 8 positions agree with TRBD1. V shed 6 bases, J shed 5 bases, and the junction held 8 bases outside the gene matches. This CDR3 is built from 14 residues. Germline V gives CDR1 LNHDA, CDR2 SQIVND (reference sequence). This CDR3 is CASRKTGERETQYF. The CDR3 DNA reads TGTGCCAGTAGGAAGACAGGGGAGAGGGAGACCCAGTACTTC.